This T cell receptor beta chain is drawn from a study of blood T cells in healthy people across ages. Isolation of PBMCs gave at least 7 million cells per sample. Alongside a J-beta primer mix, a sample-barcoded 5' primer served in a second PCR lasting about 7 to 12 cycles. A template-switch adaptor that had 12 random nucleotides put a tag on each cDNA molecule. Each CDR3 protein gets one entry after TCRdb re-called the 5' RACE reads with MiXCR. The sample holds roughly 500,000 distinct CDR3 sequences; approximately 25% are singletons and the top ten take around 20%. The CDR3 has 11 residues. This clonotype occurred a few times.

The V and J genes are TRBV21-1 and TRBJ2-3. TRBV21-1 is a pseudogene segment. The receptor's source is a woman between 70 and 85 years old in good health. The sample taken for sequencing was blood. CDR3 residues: CASSKGYTQYF. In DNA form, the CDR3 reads TGTGCCAGCAGCAAGGGGTATACGCAGTATTTT.